These 32 T cell receptor beta chains were sequenced from one sample in a study of T cell repertoires in ileal Crohn's disease. TCRdb keeps only in-frame clones here, not all; method: immunoSEQ multiplex PCR. The profile shows under 2,500 clones, approximately 84% of them singletons. Source material: ileal tissue. The receptors shown here come from an adult with Crohn's disease.

As for this clone: No conserved phenylalanine or tryptophan is present at the end of the CDR3, so a read error is the likely explanation. The chain is built from TRBV7-9 and TRBJ2-2, with a weak D call TRBD1 (6 bases). The CDR3 loop spans 15 amino acids. V lost 0 bases and J lost 3, with 8 bases in between. The germline gives CDR1 SEHNR, CDR2 FQNEAQ (reference sequence). In nucleotides, the CDR3 is TGTGCCAGCAGCTTAGCCCCAGGGGACACCGGGGAGCTGTTTTCT. Amino acids: CASSLAPGDTGELFS.

The rearrangement joins TRBV2 to TRBJ1-2, with a weak D call TRBD1 (5 bases). Trimming removed 7 bases from V and 4 bases from J, with 10 bases in between. Per germline, CDR1 SNHLY and CDR2 FYNNEI. This CDR3 comprises 12 residues. CDR3 region: CASNTGSYGYTF. CDR3 bases: TGTGCCAGCAATACAGGATCCTATGGCTACACCTTC.

The rearrangement joins TRBV7-2 to TRBJ2-3; tentatively, D is TRBD1 (6 bases). Deletions cut 5 bases from V and 5 bases from J, with 14 bases between. The germline V gene encodes CDR1 SGHTA and CDR2 FQGNSA. CDR3 length: 14 amino acids. This chain's CDR3 is CASSPRGSGDTQYF. The DNA for the CDR3 is TGTGCCAGCAGCCCTAGGGGGTCGGGAGATACGCAGTATTTT.

This chain uses TRBV15 with TRBJ1-4, with a weak D call TRBD1 (5 bases). The germline V and J ends were trimmed by 8 bases and 2 bases, with 15 bases remaining between them. CDR1 is LNHNV and CDR2 is YYDKDF in the germline V gene (reference sequence). This CDR3 comprises 15 residues. The CDR3 reads CATRQGLNTNEKLFF. In DNA form, the CDR3 reads TGTGCCACCCGGCAGGGCCTAAACACTAATGAAAAACTGTTTTTT.

The chain is built from TRBV9 and TRBJ2-1; possibly TRBD1 for D (6 bases). This CDR3 is 15 amino acids long. V gave up 0 bases and J gave up 8 bases, with 15 bases separating them. CDR1 is SGDLS, CDR2 YYNGEE, per germline. Written as DNA, the CDR3 is TGTGCCAGCAGCGTAGGTCGGGACATTGTCTATGAGCAGTTCTTC. Its protein is CASSVGRDIVYEQFF.

The rearrangement uses TRBV18 and TRBJ2-7; 8 bases are shared with TRBD1. The CDR3 runs to 14 residues. The V gene's germline CDR1 is KGHSH and CDR2 LQKENI. The V gene end was trimmed by 3 bases and the J gene end by 3 bases; junction bases not matched to a gene: 4. CDR3 sequence reads: CASSPSGGDYEQYF. The CDR3 nucleotides read TGTGCCAGCTCACCCTCAGGGGGCGACTACGAGCAGTACTTC.

The chain links TRBV4-3 to TRBJ1-2; 7 bases map to TRBD1. With 4 bases clipped from V and 1 base from J, the junction kept 6 bases outside the gene matches. Germline V lookup: CDR1 LGHNA, CDR2 YSLEER. CDR3 length equals 15 residues. Here the CDR3 DNA reads TGCGCCAGCAGCCGGGACAGCTTCAATAACTATGGCTACACCTTC. It is translated as CASSRDSFNNYGYTF.

This clone was detected only once. This sequence joins TRBV2 and TRBJ1-1; possible D gene TRBD1, 6 bases. CDR3 length: 17 amino acids. Germline-derived CDR1 and CDR2 are SNHLY and FYNNEI. The germline V and J ends were trimmed by 6 bases and 2 bases, with 22 bases remaining between them. CDR3 sequence reads: CASRVLQGPAPNTEAFF. The CDR3 DNA reads as TGTGCCAGCAGAGTCCTTCAGGGGCCCGCCCCCAACACTGAAGCTTTCTTT.

The CDR3 protein is CARPGSQPQHF. Written as DNA, the CDR3 is TGTGCCAGGCCTGGGAGCCAGCCCCAGCATTTT. The chain has TRBV7-6 and TRBJ1-5; the D is unclear. The CDR3 length is 11 residues. CDR1 and CDR2 from the germline V gene are SGHVS and FNYEAQ. The ends were cut back, 9 bases at V and 7 bases at J, with 10 bases in the middle.

The chain has TRBV5-1 and TRBJ1-4; 9 nucleotides line up with TRBD1. CDR3 length: 16 residues. J lost 6 bases, V lost 3 bases, and 9 bases had no gene match. The V gene's germline CDR1 is SGHRS and CDR2 YFSETQ. The chain's CDR3 is CASSSKPGTGYEKLFF. CDR3 bases: TGCGCCAGCAGCTCTAAGCCCGGGACAGGGTATGAAAAACTGTTTTTT.

V gene TRBV5-1 combines with J gene TRBJ1-3; maybe TRBD1 (6 bases). Germline CDR1 is SGHRS and CDR2 is YFSETQ. The length of the CDR3 is 14 residues. Trimming pared 3 bases from V and 3 bases from J, leaving 10 bases between. The CDR3 is CASSSTGHGNTIYF. As DNA, the CDR3 is TGCGCCAGCAGCTCGACAGGACATGGAAACACCATATATTTT.

V and J are TRBV7-3 and TRBJ2-2; 8 bases match TRBD1. This CDR3 has 14 residues. From germline, CDR1 is SGHTA and CDR2 FQGTGA. Unmatched junction bases numbered 3, after V lost 5 bases and J lost 4 bases. The CDR3 DNA reads as TGTGCCAGCAGCCTAGACAGGGGCACCGGGGAGCTGTTTTTT. Its protein product is CASSLDRGTGELFF.

CDR3 in DNA: TGTGCCAGCAGTCACTCAACAGGGGATGGTCAGCCCCAGCATTTT. Its translation: CASSHSTGDGQPQHF. The chain recombines TRBV27 with TRBJ1-5, with TRBD1 matching 7 bases. Germline values: CDR1 MNHEY, CDR2 SMNVEV (reference sequence). The CDR3 sequence is 15 residues long. After removal of 5 bases from V and 6 bases from J, the junction contained 10 bases not matched to a gene.

This sequence joins TRBV21-1 and TRBJ2-3; the DNA was not used to check the table's D call, TRBD1. TRBV21-1 is a pseudogene. The CDR3 has 13 amino acids. The CDR3: CASKDRGTDTQYF. The CDR3 DNA reads as TGTGCCAGCAAAGACAGGGGCACAGATACGCAGTATTTT.

The chain is built from TRBV7-8 and TRBJ1-1; D is possibly TRBD1 (5 bases). The germline V and J ends were trimmed by 1 base and 7 bases, with 16 bases remaining between them. Germline V gives CDR1 SGHVS, CDR2 FQNEAQ. The CDR3 covers 15 residues. In DNA, the CDR3 is TGTGCCAGCAGCTTAGGGGCAGGGCGGCCTCTTGAAGCTTTCTTT. Translating gives CASSLGAGRPLEAFF.

V is TRBV5-1 and J is TRBJ2-1; D is possibly TRBD1 (5 bases). The germline V and J ends were trimmed by 2 bases and 5 bases, with 8 bases remaining between them. Germline CDR1 is SGHRS and CDR2 is YFSETQ. The CDR3 extends over 13 amino acids. The CDR3 nucleotides are TGCGCCAGCAGCTTACAGGTTAACAATGAGCAGTTCTTC. Protein sequence: CASSLQVNNEQFF.

The chain uses TRBV7-9 and TRBJ2-2, with 8 bases that match TRBD1. The CDR3 is 16 amino acids. The J segment lost 6 bases and the V segment lost 3 bases, leaving 9 bases of the junction unmatched. Germline CDR1 SEHNR, CDR2 FQNEAQ (reference sequence). The CDR3 here is CASSFPRQGLAGELFF. The CDR3 DNA follows: TGTGCCAGCAGCTTTCCGAGACAGGGGCTAGCCGGGGAGCTGTTTTTT.

This clone was seen a handful of times. The gene calls are TRBV6-5 and TRBJ2-5, with 7 bases identical to TRBD2. V shed 4 bases and J 0 bases; nucleotides not matched to a gene: 5. CDR1 and CDR2 from the germline V gene are MNHEY and SVGAGI. This CDR3 is 15 amino acids long. The CDR3 coding sequence is TGTGCCAGCAGTTTCGTGGGGGGGAACCAAGAGACCCAGTACTTC. It codes for CASSFVGGNQETQYF.

This chain joins TRBV27 and TRBJ1-6, with D possibly matching TRBD1 (6 bases). The CDR3 is made up of 14 amino acids. V was shortened by 8 bases and J by 7 bases, with 15 bases between the two germline ends. Germline values: CDR1 MNHEY, CDR2 SMNVEV (reference sequence). This CDR3 is CASGGPRSNSPLHF. The CDR3 bases are TGTGCCAGCGGGGGCCCTCGGTCCAATTCACCCCTCCACTTT.

In its sample, this clone was seen once. The CDR3 region has the DNA TGTGCCTGGAGTGAGGCTAGCGGGAGCACAGATACGCAGTATTTT. This codes for CAWSEASGSTDTQYF. The V gene is TRBV30, the J gene TRBJ2-3; TRBD2 aligns across 8 bases. The CDR3 covers 15 residues. The ends lost 1 base at V and 0 bases at J; junction bases unmatched: 3. Germline V gene data show CDR1 as GTSNPN and CDR2 as SVGIG (reference sequence).

V and J are TRBV6-1 and TRBJ1-4, with 9 positions matching TRBD1. The CDR3 runs to 12 residues. CDR1 is MNHNS and CDR2 is SASEGT in the germline V gene. V was pared by 10 bases and J by 8 bases, with 5 bases of the junction left unmatched. The CDR3 here is CATTGGEEKLFF. CDR3 in DNA: TGTGCCACGACAGGGGGTGAAGAAAAACTGTTTTTT.

The chain combines TRBV27 with TRBJ1-6; D not certain. Germline lookup yields CDR1 MNHEY and CDR2 SMNVEV (reference sequence). The V end was cut by 0 bases, the J end by 7 bases, with 10 bases between. The CDR3 is made up of 15 amino acids. The CDR3 sequence: CASSLSNGRNSPLHF. The CDR3 DNA reads TGTGCCAGCAGTTTATCGAACGGTCGGAATTCACCCCTCCACTTT.

The CDR3 sequence is CASSAEASEEYF. The CDR3 DNA sequence: TGCGCCAGCAGCGCGGAAGCCTCCGAGGAGTACTTC. The chain combines TRBV5-1 with TRBJ2-5, with D unclear. This CDR3 contains 12 residues. The ends were cut back, 4 bases at V and 12 bases at J, with 16 bases in the middle. Per the germline V gene, CDR1 is SGHRS and CDR2 is YFSETQ.

V gene TRBV18 combines with J gene TRBJ2-6, with 8 positions matching TRBD2. The ends lost 6 bases at V and 4 bases at J; junction bases unmatched: 8. CDR1 is KGHSH and CDR2 is LQKENI in the germline V gene. CDR3 length: 16 amino acids. Here the CDR3 DNA reads TGTGCCAGCTCCCCTTCCGGGGGGGGCGGGGCCAACGTCCTGACTTTC. Protein: CASSPSGGGGANVLTF.

As to this clone: This same CDR3 is encoded by further DNA sequences in the sample. The chain recombines TRBV18 with TRBJ2-7; tentatively, D is TRBD1 (6 bases). Germline lookup yields CDR1 KGHSH and CDR2 LQKENI. V lost 3 bases and J 6 bases, leaving 15 bases between the germline ends. The CDR3 is 14 residues long. The CDR3 DNA reads TGTGCCAGCTCACCGTCAGGGGCCGCTGGCGAGCAGTACTTC. Its protein is CASSPSGAAGEQYF.

The V and J genes are TRBV4-3 and TRBJ1-5; D gene ambiguous. The CDR3 sequence is 14 residues long. Germline assignment: CDR1 LGHNA and CDR2 YSLEER. V was trimmed by 0 bases and J by 9 bases, leaving 12 bases between them. The CDR3, as DNA: TGCGCCAGCAGCCAAGAGTCGTCATACGGGCCCCAGCATTTT. This encodes CASSQESSYGPQHF.

The chain has TRBV2 and TRBJ2-2, with TRBD2 as a possible D gene (5 bases). V dropped 2 bases and J dropped 5 bases, with 9 bases sitting between them. Germline CDR1 SNHLY, CDR2 FYNNEI. The CDR3 covers 14 residues. The CDR3: CASSERRGTGELFF. The CDR3 DNA sequence: TGTGCCAGCAGTGAACGTCGGGGTACCGGGGAGCTGTTTTTT.

The sample holds a few counts of this clone. The chain recombines TRBV18 with TRBJ1-2; D is ambiguous. Germline CDR1 reads KGHSH; CDR2 reads LQKENI. V dropped 2 bases and J dropped 1 base, with 11 bases sitting between them. The CDR3 covers 15 residues. The CDR3 spells CASSPGWSLNYGYTF. CDR3 DNA: TGTGCCAGCTCACCAGGCTGGAGCCTTAACTATGGCTACACCTTC.

J is TRBJ1-4 and V is TRBV6-5; 8 bases map to TRBD1. V lost 2 bases, J lost 6 bases, and 5 bases stayed unmatched. This CDR3 is 15 amino acids long. In germline, CDR1 is MNHEY, CDR2 SVGAGI. CDR3 sequence (DNA): TGTGCCAGCAGTTACCAGGACAGGGATCATGAAAAACTGTTTTTT. It translates to CASSYQDRDHEKLFF.

The V gene is TRBV7-2, the J gene TRBJ1-1; weak D call: TRBD1 (6 bases). The CDR3 covers 13 residues. V was clipped by 4 bases and J by 9 bases, with 15 bases between them. Germline CDR1 is SGHTA and CDR2 is FQGNSA. The chain's CDR3 is CASSSLYREQAFF. The CDR3 nucleotides are TGTGCCAGCAGCTCACTATACAGGGAGCAAGCTTTCTTT. Together with reference TRBV7-2 and TRBJ1-1, the CDR3 gives the full variable domain: GAGVSQSPSNKVTEKGKDVELRCDPISGHTALYWYRQSLGQGLEFLIYFQGNSAPDKSGLPSDRFSAERTGGSVSTLTIQRTQQEDSAVYLCASSSLYREQAFFGQGTRLTVV.

The chain uses TRBV5-1 and TRBJ2-1, with 7 bases fitting TRBD2. Germline assignment: CDR1 SGHRS and CDR2 YFSETQ. V gave up 2 bases and J gave up 2 bases; unmatched junction bases: 4. The length of the CDR3 is 15 residues. CDR3 region: CASSLRAGAYNEQFF. The CDR3 DNA follows: TGCGCCAGCAGCTTAAGGGCGGGAGCCTACAATGAGCAGTTCTTC.

In its sample, this clone was seen once. The chain has TRBV4-1 and TRBJ1-6, with a weak D call TRBD1 (5 bases). This CDR3 region has 17 residues. Trimming stripped 0 bases from V and 8 bases from J, with 17 bases between. Germline CDR1 is MGHRA and CDR2 is YSYEKL. This chain's CDR3 is CASSQDPRQGFDSPLHF. CDR3 DNA: TGCGCCAGCAGCCAAGATCCTCGGCAGGGTTTCGATTCACCCCTCCACTTT.